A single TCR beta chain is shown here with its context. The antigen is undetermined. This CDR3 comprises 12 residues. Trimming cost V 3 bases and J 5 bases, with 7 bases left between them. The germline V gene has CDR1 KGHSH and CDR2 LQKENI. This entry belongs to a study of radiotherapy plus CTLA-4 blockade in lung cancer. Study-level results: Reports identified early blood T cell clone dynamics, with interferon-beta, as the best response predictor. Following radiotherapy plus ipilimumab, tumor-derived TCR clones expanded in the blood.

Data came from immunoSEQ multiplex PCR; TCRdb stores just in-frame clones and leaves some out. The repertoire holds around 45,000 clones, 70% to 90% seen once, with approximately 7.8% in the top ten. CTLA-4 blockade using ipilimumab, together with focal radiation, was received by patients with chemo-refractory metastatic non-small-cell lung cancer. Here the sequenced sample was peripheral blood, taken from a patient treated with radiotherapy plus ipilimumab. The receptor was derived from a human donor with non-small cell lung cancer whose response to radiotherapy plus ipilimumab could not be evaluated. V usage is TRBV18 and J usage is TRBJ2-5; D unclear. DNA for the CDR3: TGTGCCAGCTCACCCCCATCCGAGACCCAGTACTTC. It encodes CASSPPSETQYF.